This passage covers 5 T cell receptor beta chains from one sample sequenced in a study of T cell repertoires in cytomegalovirus infection. TCRdb fed the reads into MiXCR, producing one record per CDR3 protein. The profile shows almost 550,000 distinct CDR3 sequences, 16% of them singletons. The sample taken for sequencing was CD8+ T cells from PBMCs. The receptors stem from a human donor in good health (CMV status not recorded). Some clones in this sample may be carry-over from other donors' samples.

The V and J genes are TRBV2 and TRBJ2-7; 8 bases fit TRBD1. V trimming: 10 bases; J trimming: 0 bases; junction bases outside the gene matches: 11. Looked up from germline, CDR1 is SNHLY and CDR2 is FYNNEI. This CDR3 has 15 residues. The CDR3 DNA reads as TGTGCCAACAGACGTAGACAGGGGAGCTCCTACGAGCAGTACTTC. Amino acids: CANRRRQGSSYEQYF.

The V gene is TRBV3-1, the J gene TRBJ2-7; D call uncertain. This CDR3 has 14 amino acids. The germline CDR1 and CDR2 sequences are LGHDT and YNNKEL (reference sequence). Trimming removed 2 bases at V and 2 bases at J, with 10 bases between. CDR3 amino acids: CASSQYEAAYEQYF. As DNA, the CDR3 is TGTGCCAGCAGCCAATACGAGGCCGCCTACGAGCAGTACTTC.

The chain carries TRBV6-5 and TRBJ2-2, with D unresolved. This CDR3 contains 14 residues. Trimming left V 0 bases short and J 5 bases short, with 7 bases between. CDR1 is MNHEY and CDR2 is SVGAGI in the germline V gene. The CDR3 reads CASSYSERTGELFF. The CDR3 nucleotides read TGTGCCAGCAGTTACTCCGAGCGAACCGGGGAGCTGTTTTTT.

The CDR3 loop is CSVWTGETDYEQYF. The CDR3 coding sequence is TGCAGCGTGTGGACAGGGGAAACCGACTACGAGCAGTACTTC. The chain couples TRBV29-1 to TRBJ2-7; the match to TRBD1 covers 9 bases. V lost 6 bases, J lost 3 bases, and 9 bases stayed unmatched. CDR1 is SQVTM, CDR2 ANQGSEA, per germline. The CDR3 contains 14 residues.

This clonotype was seen a handful of times. The chain recombines TRBV6-4 with TRBJ2-1; D is possibly TRBD1 or TRBD2 (5 bases each). There are 13 residues in the CDR3. The germline gives CDR1 MRHNA, CDR2 SNTAGT. V gave up 3 bases and J gave up 6 bases, with 9 bases separating them. The DNA of the CDR3 is TGTGCCAGCAGTGAACGGGGCTTCAATGAGCAGTTCTTC. It codes for CASSERGFNEQFF.